This T cell receptor beta chain originates from a study of T-cell reconstitution after alpha-beta-depleted transplantation in children. The CDR3 is made up of 13 amino acids. Trimming took 4 bases from V and 13 from J, leaving 19 bases between them. In germline, CDR1 is MNHEY, CDR2 SVGAGI. A library of TCRbeta sequences, prepared with unique molecular identifiers, was generated. Each CDR3 protein gets one entry after TCRdb re-called the PCR reads with MiXCR. This repertoire shows 200,000 to 300,000 distinct CDR3 sequences, around 12% found once; its top ten account for roughly 2.6%. This clonotype occurred many times.

The receptor was derived from a human donor who donated a stem cell graft to a child with acute lymphoblastic leukemia. The rearrangement joins TRBV6-5 to TRBJ1-2, with D perhaps matching TRBD1 (6 bases). The sample here was PBMCs from the stem cell graft donor, taken from the stem cell graft. As DNA, the CDR3 is TGTGCCAGCAGTTCCCAAGGGGGAGGTTCCGGCACCTTC. This translates into CASSSQGGGSGTF.